This T cell receptor (beta chain) stems from a study of post-analysis software for immune sequencing data. Study-level findings and limits: Analysis by F measure revealed that same-batch samples clustered strongly together. Multiple sclerosis was associated with a significant reduction in normalized Chao1 diversity relative to controls. TRBV5-6, TRBV5-1 and TRBV20-1 belonged to a set of about five TRBV segments that were more frequent in patients than controls.

The TCR beta cDNA libraries carried unique molecular identifiers. TCRdb ran MiXCR on the PCR reads and lists one entry per CDR3 protein. The data show fewer than 850,000 distinct CDR3 sequences, roughly 29% seen once. After removal of 3 bases from V and 6 bases from J, the junction contained 6 bases not matched to a gene. This CDR3 contains 14 residues. Germline V gene sequence: CDR1 LGHNA, CDR2 YSLEER. This clonotype was seen a few times. Antigen specificity is unknown. The sample taken for sequencing was blood. The receptor was derived from a girl between 10 and 17 years old with multiple sclerosis. This sequence joins TRBV4-3 and TRBJ2-7; TRBD1 agrees at 9 bases. The CDR3 DNA reads as TGCGCCAGCAGCCATGGACAGGGGAGCGTCGAGCAGTACTTC. Translation gives CASSHGQGSVEQYF.